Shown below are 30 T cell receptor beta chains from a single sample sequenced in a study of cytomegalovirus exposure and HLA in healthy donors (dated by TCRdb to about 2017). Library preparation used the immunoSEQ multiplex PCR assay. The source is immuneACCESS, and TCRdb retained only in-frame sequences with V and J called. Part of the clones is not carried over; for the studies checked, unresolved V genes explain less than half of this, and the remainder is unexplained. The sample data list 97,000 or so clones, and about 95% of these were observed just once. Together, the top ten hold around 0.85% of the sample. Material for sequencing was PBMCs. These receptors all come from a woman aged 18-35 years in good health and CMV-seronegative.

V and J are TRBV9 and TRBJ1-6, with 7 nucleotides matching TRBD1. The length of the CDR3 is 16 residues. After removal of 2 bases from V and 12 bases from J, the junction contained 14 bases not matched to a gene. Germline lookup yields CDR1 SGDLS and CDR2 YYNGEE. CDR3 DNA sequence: TGTGCCAGCAGCGTGGACCCCCGGGACAGTATGGAACCCCTCCACTTT. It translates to CASSVDPRDSMEPLHF. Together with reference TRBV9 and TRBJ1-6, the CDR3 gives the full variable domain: DSGVTQTPKHLITATGQRVTLRCSPRSGDLSVYWYQQSLDQGLQFLIQYYNGEERAKGNILERFSAQQFPDLHSELNLSSLELGDSALYFCASSVDPRDSMEPLHFGNGTRLTVT.

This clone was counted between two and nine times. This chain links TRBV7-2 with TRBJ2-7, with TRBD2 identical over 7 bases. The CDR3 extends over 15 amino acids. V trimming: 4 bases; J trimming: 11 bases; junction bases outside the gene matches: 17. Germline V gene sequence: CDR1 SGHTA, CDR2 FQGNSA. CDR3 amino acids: CASSSGGAGREAKYF. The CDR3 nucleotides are TGTGCCAGCAGCTCGGGGGGAGCGGGGAGGGAAGCTAAGTACTTC.

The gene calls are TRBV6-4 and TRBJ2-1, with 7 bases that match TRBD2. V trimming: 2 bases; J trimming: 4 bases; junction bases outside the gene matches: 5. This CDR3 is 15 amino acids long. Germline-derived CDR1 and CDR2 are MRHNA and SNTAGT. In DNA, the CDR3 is TGTGCCAGCAGTGACCGGGCGGGGGAGTACAATGAGCAGTTCTTC. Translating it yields CASSDRAGEYNEQFF.

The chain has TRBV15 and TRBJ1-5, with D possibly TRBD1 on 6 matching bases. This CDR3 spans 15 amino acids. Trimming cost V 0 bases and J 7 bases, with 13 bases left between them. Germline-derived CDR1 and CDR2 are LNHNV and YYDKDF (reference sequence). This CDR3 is CATSRDYTGSQPQHF. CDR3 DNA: TGTGCCACCAGCAGAGATTATACAGGGAGCCAGCCCCAGCATTTT.

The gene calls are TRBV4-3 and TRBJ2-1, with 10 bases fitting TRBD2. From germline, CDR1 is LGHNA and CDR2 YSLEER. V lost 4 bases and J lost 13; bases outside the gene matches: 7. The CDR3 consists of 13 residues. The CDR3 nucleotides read TGCGCCAGCAGCCTTAGCGGGGGGTCCCTCCAGTTCTTC. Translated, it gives CASSLSGGSLQFF.

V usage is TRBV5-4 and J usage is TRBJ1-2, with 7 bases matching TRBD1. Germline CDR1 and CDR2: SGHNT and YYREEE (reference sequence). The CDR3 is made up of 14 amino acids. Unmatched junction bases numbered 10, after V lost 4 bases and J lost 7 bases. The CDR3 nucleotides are TGTGCCAGCAGCCTTCCACAGGGGTTAGGTGGCTACACCTTC. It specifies CASSLPQGLGGYTF.

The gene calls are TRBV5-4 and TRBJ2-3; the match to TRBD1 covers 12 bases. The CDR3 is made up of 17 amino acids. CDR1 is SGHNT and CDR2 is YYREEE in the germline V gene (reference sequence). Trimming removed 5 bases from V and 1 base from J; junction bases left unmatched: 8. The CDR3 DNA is TGTGCCAGCAGAACGGGACAGGGGGCGTCGGGCACAGATACGCAGTATTTT. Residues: CASRTGQGASGTDTQYF.

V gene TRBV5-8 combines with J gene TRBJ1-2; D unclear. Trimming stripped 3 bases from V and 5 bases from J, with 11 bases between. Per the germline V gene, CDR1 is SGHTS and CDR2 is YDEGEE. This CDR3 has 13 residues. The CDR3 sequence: CASSYPGPYGYTF. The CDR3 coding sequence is TGTGCCAGCAGCTACCCCGGTCCGTATGGCTACACCTTC.

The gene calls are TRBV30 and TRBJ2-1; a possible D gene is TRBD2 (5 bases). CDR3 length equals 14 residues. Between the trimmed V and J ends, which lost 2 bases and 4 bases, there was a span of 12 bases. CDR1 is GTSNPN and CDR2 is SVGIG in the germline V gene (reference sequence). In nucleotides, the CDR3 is TGTGCCTGGAGTTCCCGGAGAGGGTACAATGAGCAGTTCTTC. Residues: CAWSSRRGYNEQFF. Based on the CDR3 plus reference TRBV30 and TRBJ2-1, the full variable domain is SQTIHQWPATLVQPVGSPLSLECTVEGTSNPNLYWYRQAAGRGLQLLFYSVGIGQISSEVPQNLSASRPQDRQFILSSKKLLLSDSGFYLCAWSSRRGYNEQFFGPGTRLTVL.

CDR3 in DNA: TGTGCCAGCAGCGACCGGGACAGGGATCGGTATGGCTACACCTTC. Its translation is CASSDRDRDRYGYTF. The V and J genes are TRBV9 and TRBJ1-2; 9 bases fit TRBD1. This CDR3 is 15 amino acids long. With V trimmed by 3 bases and J by 5 bases, 8 bases remained unmatched. Germline-derived CDR1 and CDR2 are SGDLS and YYNGEE.

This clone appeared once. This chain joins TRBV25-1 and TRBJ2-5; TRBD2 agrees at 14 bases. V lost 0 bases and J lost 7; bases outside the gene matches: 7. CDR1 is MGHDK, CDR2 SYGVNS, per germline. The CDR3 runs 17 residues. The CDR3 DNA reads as TGTGCCAGCAGTGAATACAGGACTAGCGGGGGGAGGGGGACCCAGTACTTC. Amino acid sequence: CASSEYRTSGGRGTQYF.

As DNA, the CDR3 is TGTGCCAGCAGCAGAAGCGTCCAGATTACCTACGAGCAGTACTTC. Translated, it gives CASSRSVQITYEQYF. V is TRBV7-2 and J is TRBJ2-7, with no clear D. The germline V gene has CDR1 SGHTA and CDR2 FQGNSA. The CDR3 is made up of 15 amino acids. With 5 bases removed from V and 2 bases from J, the gap between germline ends came to 16 bases.

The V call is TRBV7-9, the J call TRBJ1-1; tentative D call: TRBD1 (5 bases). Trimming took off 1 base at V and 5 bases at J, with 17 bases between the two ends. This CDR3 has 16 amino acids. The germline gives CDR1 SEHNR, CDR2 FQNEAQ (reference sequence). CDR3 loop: CASSLGLEEGKTEAFF. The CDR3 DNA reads TGTGCCAGCAGCTTAGGCCTGGAGGAGGGGAAAACTGAAGCTTTCTTT.

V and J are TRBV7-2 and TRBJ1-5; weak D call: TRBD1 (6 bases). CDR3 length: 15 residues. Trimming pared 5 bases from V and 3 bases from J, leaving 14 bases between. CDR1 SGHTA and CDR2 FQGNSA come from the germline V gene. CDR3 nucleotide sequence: TGTGCCAGCAGCCCAGTGGCAGGGGCCAATCAGCCCCAGCATTTT. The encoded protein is CASSPVAGANQPQHF.

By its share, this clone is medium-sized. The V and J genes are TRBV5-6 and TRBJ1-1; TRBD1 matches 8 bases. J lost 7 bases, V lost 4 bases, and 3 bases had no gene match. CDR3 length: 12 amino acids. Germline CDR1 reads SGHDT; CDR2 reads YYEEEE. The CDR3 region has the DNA TGTGCCAGCAGCCTAGGGACAGGTGAAGCTTTCTTT. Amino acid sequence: CASSLGTGEAFF. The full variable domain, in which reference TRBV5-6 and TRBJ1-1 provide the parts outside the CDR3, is DAGVTQSPTHLIKTRGQQVTLRCSPKSGHDTVSWYQQALGQGPQFIFQYYEEEERQRGNFPDRFSGHQFPNYSSELNVNALLLGDSALYLCASSLGTGEAFFGQGTRLTVV.

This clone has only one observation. The CDR3 loop is CASSLSGSGVETQYF. The CDR3 DNA follows: TGTGCCAGCAGCTTATCGGGGAGTGGGGTGGAGACCCAGTACTTC. The chain couples TRBV7-6 to TRBJ2-5; a possible D gene is TRBD2 (5 bases). There are 15 residues in the CDR3. Germline CDR1 is SGHVS and CDR2 is FNYEAQ. V dropped 2 bases and J dropped 5 bases, with 15 bases sitting between them.

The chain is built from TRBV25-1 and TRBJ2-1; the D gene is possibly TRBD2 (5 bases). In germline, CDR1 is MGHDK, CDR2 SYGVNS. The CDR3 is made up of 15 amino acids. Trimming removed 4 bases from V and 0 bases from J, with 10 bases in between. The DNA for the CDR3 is TGTGCCAGCAGTGGCCAGCGGCCCTCCTACAATGAGCAGTTCTTC. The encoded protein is CASSGQRPSYNEQFF.

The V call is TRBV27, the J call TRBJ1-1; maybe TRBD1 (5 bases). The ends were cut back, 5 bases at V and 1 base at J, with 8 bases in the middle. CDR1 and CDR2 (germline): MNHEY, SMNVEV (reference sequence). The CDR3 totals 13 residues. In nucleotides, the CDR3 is TGTGCCAGCAGTGTCGGGGGGAACACTGAAGCTTTCTTT. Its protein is CASSVGGNTEAFF.

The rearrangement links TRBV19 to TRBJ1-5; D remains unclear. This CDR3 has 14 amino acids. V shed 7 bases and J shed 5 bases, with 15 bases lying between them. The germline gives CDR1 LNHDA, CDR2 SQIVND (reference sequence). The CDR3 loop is CASTIIGWDQPQHF. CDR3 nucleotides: TGTGCCAGTACTATCATCGGGTGGGATCAGCCCCAGCATTTT.

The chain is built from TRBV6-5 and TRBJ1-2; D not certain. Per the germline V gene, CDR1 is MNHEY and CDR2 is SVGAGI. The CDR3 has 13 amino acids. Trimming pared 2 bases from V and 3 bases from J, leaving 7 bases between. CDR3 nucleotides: TGTGCCAGCAGTTACGACATCTACTATGGCTACACCTTC. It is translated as CASSYDIYYGYTF.

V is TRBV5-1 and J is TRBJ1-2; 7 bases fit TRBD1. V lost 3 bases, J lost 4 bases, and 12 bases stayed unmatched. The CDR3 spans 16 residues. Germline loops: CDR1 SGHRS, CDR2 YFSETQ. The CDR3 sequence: CASSSDGQETSYGYTF. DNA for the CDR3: TGCGCCAGCAGCTCCGACGGACAGGAGACTTCCTATGGCTACACCTTC.

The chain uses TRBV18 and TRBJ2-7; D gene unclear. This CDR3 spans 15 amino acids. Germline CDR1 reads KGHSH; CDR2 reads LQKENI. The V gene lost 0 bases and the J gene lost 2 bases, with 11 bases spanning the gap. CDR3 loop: CASSPPSLAPYEQYF. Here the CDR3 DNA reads TGTGCCAGCTCACCACCCTCCCTCGCGCCCTACGAGCAGTACTTC. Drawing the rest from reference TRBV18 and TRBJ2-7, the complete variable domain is NAGVMQNPRHLVRRRGQEARLRCSPMKGHSHVYWYRQLPEEGLKFMVYLQKENIIDESGMPKERFSAEFPKEGPSILRIQQVVRGDSAAYFCASSPPSLAPYEQYFGPGTRLTVT.

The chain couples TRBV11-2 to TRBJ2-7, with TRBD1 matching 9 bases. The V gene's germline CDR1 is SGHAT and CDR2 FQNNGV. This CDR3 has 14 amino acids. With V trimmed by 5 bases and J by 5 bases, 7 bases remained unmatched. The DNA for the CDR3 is TGTGCCAGCAGCAAGGGACAGGGAATGAACGAGCAGTACTTC. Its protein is CASSKGQGMNEQYF.

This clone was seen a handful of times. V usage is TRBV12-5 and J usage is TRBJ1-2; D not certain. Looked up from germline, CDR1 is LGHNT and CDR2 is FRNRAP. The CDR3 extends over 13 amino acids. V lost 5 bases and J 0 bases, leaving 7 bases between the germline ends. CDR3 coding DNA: TGTGCTAGTGGTCAACTATCTAACTATGGCTACACCTTC. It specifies CASGQLSNYGYTF.

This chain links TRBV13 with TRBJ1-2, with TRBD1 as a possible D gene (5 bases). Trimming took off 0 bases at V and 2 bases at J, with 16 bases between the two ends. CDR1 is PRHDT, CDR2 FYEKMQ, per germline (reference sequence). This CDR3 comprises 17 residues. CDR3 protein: CASSLGLGGGGNYGYTF. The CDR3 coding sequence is TGTGCCAGCAGCTTAGGCCTAGGCGGCGGGGGGAACTATGGCTACACCTTC.

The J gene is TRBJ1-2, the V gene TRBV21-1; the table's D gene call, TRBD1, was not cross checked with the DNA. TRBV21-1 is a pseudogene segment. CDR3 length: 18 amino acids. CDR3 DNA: TGTGCCAGCAGCACGATCCCGGCTCGGGACAGGGGTGGAGGTGGCTACACCTTC. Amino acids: CASSTIPARDRGGGGYTF.

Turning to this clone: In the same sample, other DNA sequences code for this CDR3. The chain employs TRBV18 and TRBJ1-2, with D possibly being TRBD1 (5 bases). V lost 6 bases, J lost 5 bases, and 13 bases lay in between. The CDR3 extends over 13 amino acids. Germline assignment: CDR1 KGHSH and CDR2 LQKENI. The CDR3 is CASSQDRDYGYTF. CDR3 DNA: TGTGCCAGCTCTCAAGACAGAGATTATGGCTACACCTTC.

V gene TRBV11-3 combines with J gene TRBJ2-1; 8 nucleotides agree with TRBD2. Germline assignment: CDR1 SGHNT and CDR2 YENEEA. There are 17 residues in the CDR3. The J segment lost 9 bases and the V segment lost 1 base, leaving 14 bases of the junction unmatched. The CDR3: CASSLVGTGGALREQFF. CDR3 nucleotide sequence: TGTGCCAGCAGCTTAGTAGGTACGGGGGGGGCGCTACGTGAGCAGTTCTTC.

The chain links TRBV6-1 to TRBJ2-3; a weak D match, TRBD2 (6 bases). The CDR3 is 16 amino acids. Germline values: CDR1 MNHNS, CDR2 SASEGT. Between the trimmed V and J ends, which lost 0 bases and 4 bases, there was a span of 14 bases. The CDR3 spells CASSEARGRISDTQYF. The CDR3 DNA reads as TGTGCCAGCAGTGAAGCTCGTGGGAGGATTTCAGATACGCAGTATTTT.

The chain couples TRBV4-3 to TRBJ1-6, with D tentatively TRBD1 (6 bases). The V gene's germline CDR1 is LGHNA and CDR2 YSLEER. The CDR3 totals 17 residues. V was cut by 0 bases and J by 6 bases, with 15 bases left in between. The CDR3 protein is CASSQDGGGRANSPLHF. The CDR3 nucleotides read TGCGCCAGCAGCCAAGATGGTGGGGGCCGAGCTAATTCACCCCTCCACTTT.